The sequence of this T cell receptor beta chain was determined in a study of blood T cell repertoires in COVID-19. Study background: Samples came from the United States, Italy and Spain, spanning acute and convalescent COVID-19. Sample material is recorded as cDNA or gDNA derived from T cells, B-cell-depleted T cells, or PBMCs.

Germline-derived CDR1 and CDR2 are LNHDA and SQIVND (reference sequence). V was trimmed by 7 bases and J by 2 bases, leaving 12 bases between them. The CDR3 totals 13 residues. Sequenced by immunoSEQ multiplex PCR; TCRdb stores in-frame clones only, minus some. The sample holds about 330,000 clones, roughly 88% seen once. Cohort assignment relied on participant-reported clinical history. Recovery among Cohort 3 donors was established by two negative PCRs, clearance, or symptom resolution. The chain employs TRBV19 and TRBJ2-7, with unresolved D. This TCR was sampled from a young man who had recovered from COVID-19. The specimen was PBMCs or T cells enriched from blood (not recorded which). The CDR3 bases are TGTGCCAGTAAAGAGGCAGCAACCTACGAGCAGTACTTC. Its translation: CASKEAATYEQYF.